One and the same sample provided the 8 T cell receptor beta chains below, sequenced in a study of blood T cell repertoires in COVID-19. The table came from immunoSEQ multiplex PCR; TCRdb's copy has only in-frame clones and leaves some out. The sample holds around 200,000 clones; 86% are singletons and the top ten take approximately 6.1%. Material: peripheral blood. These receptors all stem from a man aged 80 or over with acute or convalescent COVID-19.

The CDR3 DNA sequence: TGTGCCAGCAGCTCCCGGGATGAGCAGTTCTTC. Its translation: CASSSRDEQFF. This rearrangement joins TRBV11-2 to TRBJ2-1; D is undetermined. This CDR3 has 11 residues. Trimming removed 4 bases at V and 8 bases at J, with 6 bases between. Looked up from germline, CDR1 is SGHAT and CDR2 is FQNNGV. Drawing the rest from reference TRBV11-2 and TRBJ2-1, the complete variable domain is EAGVAQSPRYKIIEKRQSVAFWCNPISGHATLYWYQQILGQGPKLLIQFQNNGVVDDSQLPKDRFSAERLKGVDSTLKIQPAKLEDSAVYLCASSSRDEQFFGPGTRLTVL.

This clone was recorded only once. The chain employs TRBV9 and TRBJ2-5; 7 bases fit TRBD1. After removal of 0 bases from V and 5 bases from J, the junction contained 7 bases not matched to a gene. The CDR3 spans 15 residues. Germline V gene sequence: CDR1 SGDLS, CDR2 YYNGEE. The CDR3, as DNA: TGTGCCAGCAGCGTAGCGACAGGGAAGTGGGAGACCCAGTACTTC. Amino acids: CASSVATGKWETQYF.

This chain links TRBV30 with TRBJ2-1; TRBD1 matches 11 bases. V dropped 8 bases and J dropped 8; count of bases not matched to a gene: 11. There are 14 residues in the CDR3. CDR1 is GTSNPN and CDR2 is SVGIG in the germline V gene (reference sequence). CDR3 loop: CAGSTGQGVDEQFF. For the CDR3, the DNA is TGTGCCGGAAGCACGGGACAGGGGGTCGATGAGCAGTTCTTC.

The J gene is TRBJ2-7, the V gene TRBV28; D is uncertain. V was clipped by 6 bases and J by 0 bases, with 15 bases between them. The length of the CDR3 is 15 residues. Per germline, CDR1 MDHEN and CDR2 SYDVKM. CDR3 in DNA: TGTGCCAGCAGCCGGTGGAGCCTAAACTCCTACGAGCAGTACTTC. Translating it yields CASSRWSLNSYEQYF.

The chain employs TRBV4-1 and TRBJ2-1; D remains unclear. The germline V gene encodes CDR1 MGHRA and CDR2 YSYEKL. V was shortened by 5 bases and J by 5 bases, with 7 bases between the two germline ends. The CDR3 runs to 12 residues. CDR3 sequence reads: CASSSLDNEQFF. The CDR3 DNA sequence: TGCGCCAGCAGCTCCCTCGACAATGAGCAGTTCTTC.

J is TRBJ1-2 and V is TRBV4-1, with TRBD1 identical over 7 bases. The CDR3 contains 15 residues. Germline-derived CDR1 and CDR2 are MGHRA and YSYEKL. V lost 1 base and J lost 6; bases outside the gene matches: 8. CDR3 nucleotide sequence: TGCGCCAGCAGCCAAGGGGACAGCGATGGCAATGGCTACACCTTC. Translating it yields CASSQGDSDGNGYTF.

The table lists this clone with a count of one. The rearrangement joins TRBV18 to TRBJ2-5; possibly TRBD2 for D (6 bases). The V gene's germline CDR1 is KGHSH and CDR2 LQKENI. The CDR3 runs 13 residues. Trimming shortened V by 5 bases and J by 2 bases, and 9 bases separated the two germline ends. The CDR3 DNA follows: TGTGCCAGCTCAGGCGGGATACAAGAGACCCAGTACTTC. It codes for CASSGGIQETQYF.

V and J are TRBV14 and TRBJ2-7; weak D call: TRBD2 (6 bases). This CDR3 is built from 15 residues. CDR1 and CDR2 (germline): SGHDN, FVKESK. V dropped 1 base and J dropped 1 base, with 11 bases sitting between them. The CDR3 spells CASSQVRGRSYEQYF. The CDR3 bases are TGTGCCAGCAGCCAAGTACGTGGGAGGTCCTACGAGCAGTACTTC. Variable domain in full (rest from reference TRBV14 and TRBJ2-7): EAGVTQFPSHSVIEKGQTVTLRCDPISGHDNLYWYRRVMGKEIKFLLHFVKESKQDESGMPNNRFLAERTGGTYSTLKVQPAELEDSGVYFCASSQVRGRSYEQYFGPGTRLTVT.